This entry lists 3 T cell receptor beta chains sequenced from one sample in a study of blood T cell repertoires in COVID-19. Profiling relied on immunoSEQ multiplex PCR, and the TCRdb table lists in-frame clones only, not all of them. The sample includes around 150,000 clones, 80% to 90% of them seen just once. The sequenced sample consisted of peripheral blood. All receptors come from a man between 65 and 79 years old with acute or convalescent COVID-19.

This CDR3 is CASSFMRTSGFTDTQYF. In DNA form, the CDR3 reads TGTGCCAGCAGCTTTATGAGGACTAGCGGGTTCACAGATACGCAGTATTTT. V usage is TRBV11-2 and J usage is TRBJ2-3; 11 nucleotides match TRBD2. CDR3 length: 17 residues. V lost 3 bases, J lost 2 bases, and 7 bases stayed unmatched. Germline-derived CDR1 and CDR2 are SGHAT and FQNNGV.

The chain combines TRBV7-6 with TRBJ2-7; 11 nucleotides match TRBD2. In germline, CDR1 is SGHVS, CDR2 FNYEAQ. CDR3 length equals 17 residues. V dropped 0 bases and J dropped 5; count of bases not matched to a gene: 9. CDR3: CASSLAPLAGGRNEQYF. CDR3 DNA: TGTGCCAGCAGCTTAGCTCCCCTAGCGGGAGGAAGGAACGAGCAGTACTTC.

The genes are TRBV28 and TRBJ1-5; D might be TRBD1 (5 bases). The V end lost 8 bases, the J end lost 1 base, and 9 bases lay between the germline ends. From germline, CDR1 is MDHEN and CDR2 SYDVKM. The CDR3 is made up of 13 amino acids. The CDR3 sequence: CASSWGSNQPQHF. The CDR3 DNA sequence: TGTGCCAGCTCCTGGGGCAGCAATCAGCCCCAGCATTTT.